The 30 T cell receptor beta chains presented below share a single source sample, sequenced in a study of control samples from healthy donors and cancer patients. Generated by immunoSEQ multiplex PCR, the TCRdb table keeps only in-frame clones and is missing some. In the table there are roughly 120,000 clones, more than 75% of which are singletons. Sequenced input: blood. The receptors originated from a woman in her sixties or seventies in good health.

CDR3 DNA sequence: TGTGCCAGCAGCCTGATAGCGGGGACACAGTTCTTC. Amino acid sequence: CASSLIAGTQFF. The V call is TRBV27, the J call TRBJ2-1, with 8 bases matching TRBD2. Per germline, CDR1 MNHEY and CDR2 SMNVEV (reference sequence). J lost 13 bases, V lost 6 bases, and 8 bases had no gene match. This CDR3 is 12 amino acids long.

CDR3 protein: CASSEGRGAEKLFF. CDR3 coding DNA: TGTGCCAGCAGTGAGGGCAGGGGGGCTGAAAAACTGTTTTTT. The chain carries TRBV6-1 and TRBJ1-4; the match to TRBD1 covers 7 bases. This CDR3 has 14 amino acids. Germline assignment: CDR1 MNHNS and CDR2 SASEGT. V shed 3 bases and J 7 bases; nucleotides not matched to a gene: 5.

The CDR3 nucleotides read TGTGCCAGCAGCGCAGGGACGGGGGCCGATACGCAGTATTTT. Translated, it gives CASSAGTGADTQYF. J is TRBJ2-3 and V is TRBV5-4, with D perhaps assigned TRBD1 or TRBD2 (6 bases each). The length of the CDR3 is 14 residues. Trimming stripped 4 bases from V and 6 bases from J, with 15 bases between. Germline assignment: CDR1 SGHNT and CDR2 YYREEE (reference sequence).

The chain carries TRBV2 and TRBJ2-1; D uncertain. The ends were cut back, 7 bases at V and 8 bases at J, with 18 bases in the middle. CDR3 length equals 14 residues. The germline V gene encodes CDR1 SNHLY and CDR2 FYNNEI. The CDR3 loop reads CASILPQGPDEQFF. For the CDR3, the DNA is TGTGCCAGCATCCTCCCCCAAGGTCCGGATGAGCAGTTCTTC. The full variable domain, its missing parts supplied by reference TRBV2 and TRBJ2-1, is EPEVTQTPSHQVTQMGQEVILRCVPISNHLYFYWYRQILGQKVEFLVSFYNNEISEKSEIFDDQFSVERPDGSNFTLKIRSTKLEDSAMYFCASILPQGPDEQFFGPGTRLTVL.

This clone was counted a single time. The chain combines TRBV6-5 with TRBJ2-7; D gene uncertain. The CDR3 runs to 12 residues. V lost 7 bases and J 0 bases, leaving 7 bases between the germline ends. Germline-derived CDR1 and CDR2 are MNHEY and SVGAGI. The CDR3 spells CASTLSSYEQYF. In nucleotides, the CDR3 is TGTGCCAGCACCCTGAGCTCCTACGAGCAGTACTTC.

The chain recombines TRBV2 with TRBJ1-3; D call uncertain. Germline lookup yields CDR1 SNHLY and CDR2 FYNNEI. The CDR3 is made up of 14 amino acids. Deletions cut 3 bases from V and 1 base from J, with 7 bases between. The CDR3 DNA reads as TGTGCCAGCAGTGATTCCGGGTCTGGAAACACCATATATTTT. This codes for CASSDSGSGNTIYF.

The chain links TRBV24-1 to TRBJ2-5; TRBD2 is a possible D gene (5 bases). Trimming shortened V by 4 bases and J by 3 bases, and 14 bases separated the two germline ends. The CDR3 runs to 15 residues. CDR1 is KGHDR, CDR2 SFDVKD, per germline. CDR3 sequence reads: CATSDPQDGEETQYF. DNA for the CDR3: TGTGCCACCAGTGACCCCCAAGACGGGGAAGAGACCCAGTACTTC.

The chain's CDR3 is CASSPRQGNEQFF. As DNA, the CDR3 is TGTGCCAGCAGCCCCCGACAGGGCAATGAGCAGTTCTTC. J is TRBJ2-1 and V is TRBV7-3; 7 bases agree with TRBD1. V gave up 5 bases and J gave up 6 bases; unmatched junction bases: 4. Germline lookup yields CDR1 SGHTA and CDR2 FQGTGA. CDR3 length: 13 residues.

The rearrangement links TRBV9 to TRBJ2-2; either TRBD1 or TRBD2 may supply D (5 bases each). CDR3 length: 14 residues. Per germline, CDR1 SGDLS and CDR2 YYNGEE. V lost 4 bases to trimming and J lost 0 bases, with 7 bases between them. As DNA, the CDR3 is TGTGCCAGCAGCTCGGGGCCGAACACCGGGGAGCTGTTTTTT. Translating it yields CASSSGPNTGELFF.

The rearrangement links TRBV18 to TRBJ2-2, with 7 positions matching TRBD1. V shed 6 bases, J shed 1 base, and the junction held 11 bases outside the gene matches. Germline V gives CDR1 KGHSH, CDR2 LQKENI. The CDR3 covers 17 residues. Here the CDR3 reads CASSQNPGTVNTGELFF. CDR3 bases: TGTGCCAGCTCGCAGAACCCGGGGACAGTGAACACCGGGGAGCTGTTTTTT.

This rearrangement joins TRBV4-1 to TRBJ1-2, with D tentatively TRBD1 (5 bases). V was shortened by 0 bases and J by 4 bases, with 15 bases between the two germline ends. This CDR3 has 16 residues. Germline V lookup: CDR1 MGHRA, CDR2 YSYEKL. The CDR3 bases are TGCGCCAGCAGCCAAGAAGAGACAGTAGGGCTCTATGGCTACACCTTC. It encodes CASSQEETVGLYGYTF.

V and J are TRBV5-1 and TRBJ1-1; D ambiguous. The V gene lost 0 bases and the J gene lost 4 bases, with 7 bases spanning the gap. Germline loops: CDR1 SGHRS, CDR2 YFSETQ. The CDR3 spans 13 residues. CDR3 residues: CASSLEWGTEAFF. In DNA, the CDR3 is TGCGCCAGCAGCTTGGAGTGGGGCACTGAAGCTTTCTTT.

The chain uses TRBV6-6 and TRBJ1-3; no reliable D call. Germline-derived CDR1 and CDR2 are MNHNY and SVGAGI (reference sequence). This CDR3 spans 16 amino acids. V shed 0 bases and J shed 4 bases, with 13 bases lying between them. The CDR3 nucleotides read TGTGCCAGCAGTTACTCTCGTCCAGCTCGGGGAAACACCATATATTTT. Translated: CASSYSRPARGNTIYF.

The chain recombines TRBV5-4 with TRBJ1-1; no reliable D call. Trimming took off 4 bases at V and 2 bases at J, with 9 bases between the two ends. CDR3 size: 13 residues. Germline V gives CDR1 SGHNT, CDR2 YYREEE (reference sequence). The CDR3 region is CASSPRQNTEAFF. Written as DNA, the CDR3 is TGTGCCAGCAGCCCACGACAAAACACTGAAGCTTTCTTT.

The CDR3 reads CASSNSGGAADTQYF. CDR3 nucleotides: TGTGCCAGCAGCAATAGCGGGGGGGCCGCAGATACGCAGTATTTT. The V gene is TRBV4-2, the J gene TRBJ2-3; 11 positions agree with TRBD2. The CDR3 runs to 15 residues. V lost 5 bases and J lost 4; bases outside the gene matches: 5. CDR1 and CDR2 (germline): LGHNA, YNFKEQ.

This clone was observed a handful of times. The chain has TRBV28 and TRBJ1-3; TRBD1 matches 10 bases. The V gene end was trimmed by 5 bases and the J gene end by 7 bases; junction bases not matched to a gene: 8. Looked up from germline, CDR1 is MDHEN and CDR2 is SYDVKM. This CDR3 is built from 15 residues. The CDR3 sequence is CASSSAGQGFNTIYF. Written as DNA, the CDR3 is TGTGCCAGCAGTAGCGCGGGACAGGGGTTTAACACCATATATTTT.

This clone was seen a few times. The chain joins TRBV19 to TRBJ1-5, with a possible D match to TRBD1 (6 bases). This CDR3 spans 17 amino acids. Germline values: CDR1 LNHDA, CDR2 SQIVND (reference sequence). V was clipped by 9 bases and J by 0 bases, with 21 bases between them. Written as DNA, the CDR3 is TGTGCCAGCAGTTCGGGGACACCGTCTTATAGCAATCAGCCCCAGCATTTT. As protein: CASSSGTPSYSNQPQHF. Complete variable domain (other parts from reference TRBV19 and TRBJ1-5): DGGITQSPKYLFRKEGQNVTLSCEQNLNHDAMYWYRQDPGQGLRLIYYSQIVNDFQKGDIAEGYSVSREKKESFPLTVTSAQKNPTAFYLCASSSGTPSYSNQPQHFGDGTRLSIL.

This clone was observed once. The chain combines TRBV4-3 with TRBJ1-4, with D perhaps TRBD1 (5 bases). CDR1 and CDR2 (germline): LGHNA, YSLEER. Trimming took off 1 base at V and 8 bases at J, with 17 bases between the two ends. This CDR3 is 16 amino acids long. The CDR3 coding sequence is TGCGCCAGCAGCCAAGTACCGGGGGGGGTTGGAGAAAAACTGTTTTTT. Encoded protein: CASSQVPGGVGEKLFF.

V and J are TRBV19 and TRBJ1-2; D is undetermined. CDR3 length: 13 amino acids. Looked up from germline, CDR1 is LNHDA and CDR2 is SQIVND (reference sequence). V lost 5 bases to trimming and J lost 2 bases, with 9 bases between them. The CDR3 DNA sequence: TGTGCCAGTAGTGGCCAGGCCAACTATGGCTACACCTTC. Its translation: CASSGQANYGYTF.

The rearrangement links TRBV3-1 (or the pseudogene TRBV3-2) to TRBJ2-3, with D possibly TRBD2 on 6 matching bases. Trimming pared 1 base from V and 2 bases from J, leaving 13 bases between. CDR1 is LGHDT and CDR2 is YNNKEL in the germline V gene (reference sequence). This CDR3 comprises 16 residues. The CDR3 nucleotides are TGTGCCAGCAGCCAAGCTCGCGGACTACCCACAGATACGCAGTATTTT. This translates into CASSQARGLPTDTQYF.

A single count supports this clone. The chain has TRBV7-6 and TRBJ2-3; D may correspond to TRBD1 or TRBD2 (5 bases each). There are 15 residues in the CDR3. Trimming pared 10 bases from V and 4 bases from J, leaving 21 bases between. Per the germline V gene, CDR1 is SGHVS and CDR2 is FNYEAQ. This CDR3 is CATSRWGTGADTQYF. The CDR3 nucleotides read TGTGCCACCTCACGCTGGGGGACCGGGGCAGATACGCAGTATTTT.

CDR3 sequence (DNA): TGTGCCAGCTCCACAGGGAAGGATTGGTCAATAAGTGAAAAACTGTTTTTT. It yields the protein CASSTGKDWSISEKLFF. The chain combines TRBV18 with TRBJ1-4, with D maybe TRBD1 (6 bases). The CDR3 loop spans 17 amino acids. The germline V gene has CDR1 KGHSH and CDR2 LQKENI. V was cut by 6 bases and J by 7 bases, with 24 bases left in between.

This chain uses TRBV9 with TRBJ1-1; tentatively, D is TRBD1 (5 bases). V was cut by 3 bases and J by 3 bases, with 6 bases left in between. Germline CDR1 reads SGDLS; CDR2 reads YYNGEE. The CDR3 spans 12 residues. Written as DNA, the CDR3 is TGTGCCAGCAGCGCGGGACACACTGAAGCTTTCTTT. It encodes CASSAGHTEAFF.

The chain recombines TRBV6-2 or TRBV6-3 with TRBJ2-7; no definite D call. The germline gives CDR1 MNHEY, CDR2 SVGEGT. The ends were cut back, 0 bases at V and 4 bases at J, with 16 bases in the middle. There are 16 residues in the CDR3. Here the CDR3 DNA reads TGTGCCAGCAGTTACTCGCGCATCACAGTAGAATACGAGCAGTACTTC. It yields the protein CASSYSRITVEYEQYF.

V gene TRBV20-1 combines with J gene TRBJ1-4; unclear D gene. Germline CDR1 is DFQATT and CDR2 is SNEGSKA (reference sequence). The CDR3 has 10 residues. Trimming took off 6 bases at V and 6 bases at J, with 5 bases between the two ends. CDR3 loop: CSAMDEKLFF. For the CDR3, the DNA is TGCAGTGCCATGGATGAAAAACTGTTTTTT.

This chain's CDR3 is CASSLKHQETQYF. The DNA for the CDR3 is TGTGCCAGCAGCTTAAAACACCAAGAGACCCAGTACTTC. The rearrangement uses TRBV7-3 and TRBJ2-5; D remains ambiguous. Between the trimmed V and J ends, which lost 1 base and 0 bases, there was a span of 3 bases. Germline assignment: CDR1 SGHTA and CDR2 FQGTGA. The CDR3 contains 13 residues. The full variable domain, its missing parts supplied by reference TRBV7-3 and TRBJ2-5, is GAGVSQTPSNKVTEKGKYVELRCDPISGHTALYWYRQSLGQGPEFLIYFQGTGAADDSGLPNDRFFAVRPEGSVSTLKIQRTERGDSAVYLCASSLKHQETQYFGPGTRLLVL.

This chain connects TRBV5-6 to TRBJ1-2; a weak D match, TRBD1 (5 bases). Germline V lookup: CDR1 SGHDT, CDR2 YYEEEE. V lost 4 bases and J lost 6, with 19 bases in between. This CDR3 comprises 15 residues. As DNA, the CDR3 is TGTGCCAGCAGCCCGGGACTTTTTAAGAGGGATGGCTACACCTTC. As protein: CASSPGLFKRDGYTF. Using reference TRBV5-6 and TRBJ1-2 for the parts outside the CDR3, the full variable domain is DAGVTQSPTHLIKTRGQQVTLRCSPKSGHDTVSWYQQALGQGPQFIFQYYEEEERQRGNFPDRFSGHQFPNYSSELNVNALLLGDSALYLCASSPGLFKRDGYTFGSGTRLTVV.

For this clone: This CDR3 is also generated by other DNA sequences in the sample. The chain uses TRBV5-4 and TRBJ1-4, with D possibly matching TRBD1 (6 bases). The CDR3 totals 13 residues. Germline V gives CDR1 SGHNT, CDR2 YYREEE (reference sequence). V was clipped by 2 bases and J by 8 bases, with 10 bases between them. The CDR3 sequence is CASSLGGGEKLFF. CDR3 bases: TGTGCCAGCAGCTTAGGAGGGGGGGAAAAACTGTTTTTT.

The V gene is TRBV6-2 or TRBV6-3, the J gene TRBJ2-1, with a tentative D call TRBD1 (5 bases). Per germline, CDR1 MNHEY and CDR2 SVGEGT. V was clipped by 0 bases and J by 0 bases, with 9 bases between them. CDR3 length: 16 residues. CDR3 bases: TGTGCCAGCAGTTACTCTCCCCAGGGCTCCTACAATGAGCAGTTCTTC. This codes for CASSYSPQGSYNEQFF.

The rearrangement joins TRBV19 to TRBJ1-3; 7 bases are shared with TRBD1. The germline CDR1 and CDR2 sequences are LNHDA and SQIVND (reference sequence). The CDR3 is 12 residues long. J gave up 6 bases and V 8 bases, and 4 bases lay outside the gene matches. The CDR3 here is CASRQGANTIYF. The DNA for the CDR3 is TGTGCCAGTCGACAGGGTGCAAACACCATATATTTT.